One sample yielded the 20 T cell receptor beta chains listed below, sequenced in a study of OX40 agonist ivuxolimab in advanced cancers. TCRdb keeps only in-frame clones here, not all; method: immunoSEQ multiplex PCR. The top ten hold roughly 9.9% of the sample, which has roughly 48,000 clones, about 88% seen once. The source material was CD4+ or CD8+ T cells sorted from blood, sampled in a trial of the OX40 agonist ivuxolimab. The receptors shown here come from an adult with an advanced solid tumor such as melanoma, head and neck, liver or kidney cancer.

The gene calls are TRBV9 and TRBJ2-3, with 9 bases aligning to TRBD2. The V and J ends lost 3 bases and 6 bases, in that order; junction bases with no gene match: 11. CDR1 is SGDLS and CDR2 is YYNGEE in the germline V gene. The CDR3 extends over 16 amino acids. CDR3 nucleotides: TGTGCCAGCAGCGGTTCGGCGGGAGGGGTGGGGGATACGCAGTATTTT. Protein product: CASSGSAGGVGDTQYF.

The CDR3 here is CATSSRRAERVGWTGELFF. Written as DNA, the CDR3 is TGTGCCACCAGCTCCCGAAGAGCGGAGCGGGTGGGTTGGACCGGGGAGCTGTTTTTT. The chain uses TRBV15 and TRBJ2-2, with a possible D match to TRBD2 (6 bases). The germline V and J ends were trimmed by 5 bases and 5 bases, with 27 bases remaining between them. CDR3 length equals 19 residues. Germline CDR1 is LNHNV and CDR2 is YYDKDF (reference sequence).

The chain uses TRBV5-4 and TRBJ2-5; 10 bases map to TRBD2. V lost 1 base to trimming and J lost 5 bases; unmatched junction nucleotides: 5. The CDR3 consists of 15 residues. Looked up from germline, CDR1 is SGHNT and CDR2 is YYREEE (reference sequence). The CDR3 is CASSLPASGSETQYF. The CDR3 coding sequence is TGTGCCAGCAGCTTGCCGGCTAGCGGGAGTGAGACCCAGTACTTC. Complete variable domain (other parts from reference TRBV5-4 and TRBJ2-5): ETGVTQSPTHLIKTRGQQVTLRCSSQSGHNTVSWYQQALGQGPQFIFQYYREEENGRGNFPPRFSGLQFPNYSSELNVNALELDDSALYLCASSLPASGSETQYFGPGTRLLVL.

Here the CDR3 reads CASSIRAGQGVQALSGANVLTF. The CDR3 DNA sequence: TGTGCCAGTAGTATTCGGGCGGGACAGGGAGTCCAAGCCCTCTCTGGGGCCAACGTCCTGACTTTC. The chain links TRBV19 to TRBJ2-6, with 9 nucleotides matching TRBD1. CDR3 length equals 22 residues. CDR1 and CDR2 (germline): LNHDA, SQIVND (reference sequence). The ends lost 3 bases at V and 0 bases at J; junction bases unmatched: 18. The full variable domain, with the rest looked up from reference TRBV19 and TRBJ2-6, is DGGITQSPKYLFRKEGQNVTLSCEQNLNHDAMYWYRQDPGQGLRLIYYSQIVNDFQKGDIAEGYSVSREKKESFPLTVTSAQKNPTAFYLCASSIRAGQGVQALSGANVLTFGAGSRLTVL.

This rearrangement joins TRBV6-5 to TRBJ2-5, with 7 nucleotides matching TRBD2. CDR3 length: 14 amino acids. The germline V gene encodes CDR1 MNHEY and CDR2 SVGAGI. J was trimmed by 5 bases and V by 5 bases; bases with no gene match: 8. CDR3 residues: CASSHREAEETQYF. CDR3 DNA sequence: TGTGCCAGCAGTCACCGGGAGGCGGAGGAGACCCAGTACTTC.

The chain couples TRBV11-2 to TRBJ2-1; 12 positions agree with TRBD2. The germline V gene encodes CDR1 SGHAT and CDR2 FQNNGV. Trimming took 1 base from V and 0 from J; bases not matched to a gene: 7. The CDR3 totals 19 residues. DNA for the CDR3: TGTGCCAGCAGCTTAGTCGGGACTAGCGGGTCACGCTCCTACAATGAGCAGTTCTTC. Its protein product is CASSLVGTSGSRSYNEQFF.

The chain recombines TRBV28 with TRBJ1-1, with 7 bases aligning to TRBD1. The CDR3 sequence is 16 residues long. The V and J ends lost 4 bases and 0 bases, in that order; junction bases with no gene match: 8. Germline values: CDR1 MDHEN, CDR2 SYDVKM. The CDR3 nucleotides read TGTGCCAGCAGTTCGAGACAGGGAAGGATGAACACTGAAGCTTTCTTT. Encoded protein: CASSSRQGRMNTEAFF.

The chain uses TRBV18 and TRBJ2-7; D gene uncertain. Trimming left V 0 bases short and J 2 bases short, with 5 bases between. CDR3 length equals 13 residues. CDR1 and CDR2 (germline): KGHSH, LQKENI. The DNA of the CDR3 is TGTGCCAGCTCACCACCGGGAACCTACGAGCAGTACTTC. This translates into CASSPPGTYEQYF.

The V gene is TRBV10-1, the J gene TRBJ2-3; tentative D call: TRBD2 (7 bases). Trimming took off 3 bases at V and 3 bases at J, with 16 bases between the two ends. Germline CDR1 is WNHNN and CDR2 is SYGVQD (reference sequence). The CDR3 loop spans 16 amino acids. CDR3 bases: TGCGCCAGCAGTGACCCCTCGGGGGGCGGAACAGATACGCAGTATTTT. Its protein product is CASSDPSGGGTDTQYF.

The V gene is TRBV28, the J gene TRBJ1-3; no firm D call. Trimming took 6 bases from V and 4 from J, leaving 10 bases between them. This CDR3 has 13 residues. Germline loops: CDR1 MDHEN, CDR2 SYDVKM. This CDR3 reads CASRPAGGNTIYF. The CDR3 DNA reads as TGTGCCAGCAGACCAGCAGGAGGAAACACCATATATTTT.

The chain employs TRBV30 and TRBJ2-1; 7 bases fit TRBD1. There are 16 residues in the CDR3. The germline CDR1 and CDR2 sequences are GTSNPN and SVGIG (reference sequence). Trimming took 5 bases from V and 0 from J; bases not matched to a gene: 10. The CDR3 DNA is TGTGCCTGGCAAACGACAGGGTCCCTCTCCTACAATGAGCAGTTCTTC. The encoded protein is CAWQTTGSLSYNEQFF.

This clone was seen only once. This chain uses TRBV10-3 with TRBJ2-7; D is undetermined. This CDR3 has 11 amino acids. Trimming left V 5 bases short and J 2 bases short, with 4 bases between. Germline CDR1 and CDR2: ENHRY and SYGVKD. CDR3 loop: CAISSTYEQYF. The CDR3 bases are TGTGCCATCAGTAGCACCTACGAGCAGTACTTC.

Here the CDR3 reads CASSYTRTFTGELFF. The CDR3 bases are TGTGCCAGCAGTTACACACGGACCTTCACGGGGGAGCTGTTTTTT. The rearrangement joins TRBV6-5 to TRBJ2-2; D is unclear. Per the germline V gene, CDR1 is MNHEY and CDR2 is SVGAGI. V was clipped by 2 bases and J by 8 bases, with 15 bases between them. CDR3 length equals 15 residues.

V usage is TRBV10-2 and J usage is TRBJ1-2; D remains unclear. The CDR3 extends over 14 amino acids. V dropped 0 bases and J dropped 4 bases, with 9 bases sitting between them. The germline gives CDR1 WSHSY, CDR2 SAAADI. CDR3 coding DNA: TGCGCCAGCAGTGAGTCGAGGGTATCCTATGGCTACACCTTC. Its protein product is CASSESRVSYGYTF.

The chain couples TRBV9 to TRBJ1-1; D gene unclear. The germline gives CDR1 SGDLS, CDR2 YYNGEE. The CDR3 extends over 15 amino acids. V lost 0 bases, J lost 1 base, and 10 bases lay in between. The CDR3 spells CASSVVGQRNTEAFF. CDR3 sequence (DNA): TGTGCCAGCAGCGTAGTAGGGCAGCGGAACACTGAAGCTTTCTTT.

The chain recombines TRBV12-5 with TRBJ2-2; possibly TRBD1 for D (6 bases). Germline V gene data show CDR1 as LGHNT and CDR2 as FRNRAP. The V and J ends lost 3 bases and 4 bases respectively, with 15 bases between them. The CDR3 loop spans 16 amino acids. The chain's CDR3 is CASGFSPGASTGELFF. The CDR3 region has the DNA TGTGCTAGTGGTTTTAGTCCAGGGGCGAGCACCGGGGAGCTGTTTTTT. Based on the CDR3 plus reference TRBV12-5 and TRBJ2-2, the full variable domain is DARVTQTPRHKVTEMGQEVTMRCQPILGHNTVFWYRQTMMQGLELLAYFRNRAPLDDSGMPKDRFSAEMPDATLATLKIQPSEPRDSAVYFCASGFSPGASTGELFFGEGSRLTVL.

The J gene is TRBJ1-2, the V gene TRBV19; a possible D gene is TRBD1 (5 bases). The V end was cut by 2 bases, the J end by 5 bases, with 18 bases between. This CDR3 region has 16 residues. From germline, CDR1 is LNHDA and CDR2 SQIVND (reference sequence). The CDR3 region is CASSIRTGGPGYGYTF. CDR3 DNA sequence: TGTGCCAGTAGTATACGGACCGGGGGACCTGGATATGGCTACACCTTC.

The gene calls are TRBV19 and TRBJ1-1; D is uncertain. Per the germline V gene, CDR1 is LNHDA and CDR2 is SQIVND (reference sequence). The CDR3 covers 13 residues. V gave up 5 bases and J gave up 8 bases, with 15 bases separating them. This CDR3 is CASSVGPHGEAFF. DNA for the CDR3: TGTGCCAGTAGTGTGGGCCCCCACGGGGAAGCTTTCTTT.

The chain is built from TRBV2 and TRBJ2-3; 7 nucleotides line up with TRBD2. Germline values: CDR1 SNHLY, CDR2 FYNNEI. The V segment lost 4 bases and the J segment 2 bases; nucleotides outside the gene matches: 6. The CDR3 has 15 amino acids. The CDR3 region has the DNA TGTGCCAGCAGTGGGGCTAGCGGATACACAGATACGCAGTATTTT. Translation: CASSGASGYTDTQYF.

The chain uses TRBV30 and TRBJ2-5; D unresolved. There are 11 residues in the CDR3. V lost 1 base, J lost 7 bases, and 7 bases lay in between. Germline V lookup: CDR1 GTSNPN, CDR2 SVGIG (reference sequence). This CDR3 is CAWSALGTQYF. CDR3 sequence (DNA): TGTGCCTGGAGTGCCCTAGGGACCCAGTACTTC.